This T cell receptor beta chain was found in a study of cytomegalovirus exposure and HLA in healthy donors (TCRdb year 2017). About the full investigation: An earlier analysis of approximately 640 of the donors reported 250 to 350 Gb of sequence data and about 100 million unique TCR beta sequences from about 179 million T cells. About 280 gigabases of sequencing data and around 80 million unique TCR sequences made up an early release that covered roughly 670 HLA-typed donors. The genetic ancestry cluster associated with self-reported Caucasian donors included 65% to 90% of the 300 to 450 genotyped donors. The study aimed to test whether cataloging public T cell receptors could reveal signatures of past pathogen exposure. The study used immunosequencing to profile the T cell repertoires of several hundred subjects and linked those repertoires to cytomegalovirus serostatus. In addition to the first cohort of approximately 650 subjects, a separate validation cohort of some 120 different subjects was used. To predict cytomegalovirus infection status, the study brought together high-throughput TCR immunosequencing, statistical association of individual TCRs with disease status, and machine learning. A later analysis re-examined previously published TCR beta repertoires from just over 650 donors and added high-resolution HLA genotyping to investigate patterns of TCR occurrence. The later analysis used no new phenotypic data to find candidate immune exposures, relying instead on TCR beta sequences and their occurrence across donors. An earlier analysis of nearly 600 of the donors applied high-throughput TCR beta sequencing to assess whether each TCR beta V gene segment acted as functional or pseudogenic. Donor age, sex, ethnicity and CMV serostatus were collected together with the repertoire data. A later genetic analysis used genome-wide SNP genotypes for about 60% of the roughly 700 donors, treating that subset as a discovery cohort. All discovery cohort repertoires had been generated using a single sequencing platform. Class I and class II HLA loci were covered by the typing at four-digit resolution. The number of donors typed differed by locus, with roughly 629-640 for A, B, C, DRB1 and DQB1, more than 500 for DQA1, about 610 for DPA1, and some 440 for DPB1. Four to six DR-DQ haplotypes were handled as single units for association and clustering, since linkage in the cohort was strong. Among some 400 genotyped donors of the cohort, an average of roughly 240,000 unique TCR beta nucleotide sequences were sequenced per donor, 15% to 20% of them non-productive. Summary of the overall study and its limitations: It was suggested by the authors that the approach could potentially be generalized to other disease states and immunological phenotypes. The classifier was reported to diagnose cytomegalovirus status with high specificity and sensitivity in both the original and validation cohorts. Assigning TCR associations to individual alleles was difficult when HLA alleles, especially DR and DQ, strongly co-occurred. Compared with the roughly 710-donor mean, donors in an Asian-associated ancestry cluster had fewer N-insertions in productive TCRs, according to a later genetic analysis. Most TCR sequences were observed very rarely across donors, whereas some public TCRs were present in many individuals. In a later analysis, several top co-occurrence clusters were reported to appear linked to parvovirus B19, influenza, CMV and Epstein-Barr virus. The sequencing pipeline was judged likely to have produced a cluster of highly shared sequence variants as a technical artifact. About 17 rarely observed V segments, including chromosome 9 orphons, were excluded from the earlier analysis of about 600 of the donors because counts were too low. In a later analysis, HLA-associated TCR beta chains showed more clonal expansion and lower generation probabilities than non-associated chains that were equally common. Because the 87-base-pair reads could not distinguish some IMGT-functional V segments, including TRBV6-2 and TRBV6-3, those segments were excluded. For the cohort, immune exposure information was limited to CMV serostatus. Linkage disequilibrium might explain the correlated functional status among segregating V segments, but an unknown experimental factor could not be excluded. In vitro tests confirmed that a few of the cytomegalovirus-associated TCR beta chains recognize cytomegalovirus antigens. A further reported finding was that TCR beta sequences accurately predicted the HLA-A and HLA-B alleles for most subjects in the first cohort. A later analysis found that most CMV-associated TCR beta chains appeared HLA-restricted, with HLA associations seemingly driven largely by CMV exposure. In a later genetic analysis, a missense DCLRE1C variant was associated with V-gene and J-gene trimming of TCR beta chains, and the association was replicated in an independent cohort. Specific HLA alleles were associated with 16,951 TCR beta sequences at a false discovery rate of 0.05 in a later analysis. This cohort had only TCR beta chains sequenced, and the lack of alpha or paired-chain data limited which features could be detected. In a later analysis, the rate of TCR association differed among HLA loci, with DRB1 alleles having the most associated TCRs and HLA-C alleles having the fewest. The study gave a list of under 200 TCR beta chains associated with cytomegalovirus. In an earlier analysis of over 550 of the donors, most TCR beta V segments were observed in productive rearrangements about 90% or about 30% of the time, broadly matching IMGT annotations. Because HLA typing was unavailable for some donors at each locus, only the typed subset was used in association tests. The presence/absence analyses assumed that sequencing depth was roughly uniform across donors, and that assumption may not be true.

Libraries were constructed by the immunoSEQ multiplex PCR assay. A mixture of 60 forward primers for TCR Vbeta segments and 13 reverse primers for TCR Jbeta segments was used in the multiplex PCR. Amplification of the CDR3 region of rearranged TCR beta genes was performed with a multiplex PCR assay on genomic DNA. The amplified TCR beta libraries were sequenced on the Illumina HiSeq System as 87-base-pair reads. The source study handled its data this way. In a later analysis, some 80 million unique TCR beta chains were counted across the 500 to 700 repertoires, and approximately 11 million of these chains were shared by at least two donors. Raw reads were error-corrected and collapsed into unique sequences with a nearest-neighbor algorithm that merged closely related sequences to remove PCR and sequencing errors. Alignment of CDR3 sequences to IMGT reference sequences was used to assign V, D and J gene segments. For a sequence to be retained, at least a six-nucleotide match to both a V gene segment and a J gene segment was required. Rearrangements were classified as productive when the CDR3 lacked stop codons and remained in frame with V and J, and all other rearrangements were classified as non-productive. Following IMGT convention, CDR3 was defined as the stretch from the second conserved V-encoded cysteine to the conserved J-encoded phenylalanine. Sequences without an unambiguous match to a single V gene segment were excluded from the earlier analysis of 450 to 750 of the donors. An earlier analysis of fewer than 750 of the donors classified V segments as functional when productive rearrangements were above 56.7% and as segregating when the standard deviation between donors was above 5%. A statistical classification framework was developed to diagnose cytomegalovirus status using the catalog of TCR beta chain sequences. In a later analysis, V and J genes were assigned by comparing TCR nucleotide sequences against IMGT/GENE-DB human TR gene sequences. In a later analysis, CDR3 sequences and most-parsimonious VDJ recombination scenarios were assigned using the TCRdist pipeline. In a later analysis, each TCR beta chain was defined by its CDR3 amino acid sequence together with its V-gene family, and reads lacking a unique V-gene family were excluded. A later analysis removed 500 to 650 highly shared, low-generation-probability nucleotide sequences to deal with suspected cross-contamination and a sequencing artifact. In a later analysis, a clonal expansion index was calculated for each public chain from normalized within-repertoire ranks of inferred template counts. In a later analysis, generation probabilities were computed using a VDJ recombination model fitted to out-of-frame rearrangements, and the results were checked against IGoR. In a later analysis, TCR-TCR, TCR-HLA and TCR-CMV co-occurrence was scored with hypergeometric tests, and a repertoire-size bias correction was applied to TCR pairs. To estimate false discovery rates, a later analysis permuted the HLA or CMV assignments 20 times. In a later analysis, co-occurring TCRs were grouped using DBSCAN, and TCRdist sequence similarity was added for clustering within HLA-allele-positive subsets. Repertoires with fewer than 30,000 or more than 120,000 public chains, plus five repertoires with anomalous nucleotide sharing, were excluded from co-occurrence clustering. Drawn from immuneACCESS, this table holds only the in-frame rearrangements with V and J called that TCRdb kept. Clones are partly lost; checked studies trace under half to an unresolved V gene and leave the rest unexplained. V, J and clone size are those of that table, while D and trimming were read from the DNA. The sample's table lists a count of just over 150,000 clones. The leading ten clones occupy approximately 2% of the sample.

A remark on this clone: The antigen it recognizes is unknown.

CDR1 and CDR2 are read off the germline V gene as MGHRA and YSYEKL. V and J are trimmed by 2 bases and 7 bases, and the gene matches miss 9 bases of the junction. CDR3 length: 17 amino acids, cysteine to phenylalanine. Just CDR3 DNA is preserved here, 51 bases in frame from base 1. The cohort was made up of roughly 670 healthy bone marrow donors. Cohort members were all nominally healthy when sampled, although unrecorded immune exposures were likely present. The donor tested CMV seronegative and was one of the 352 seronegative cohort members. Every donor gave a peripheral blood sample, and the peripheral blood mononuclear cells from that sample were used for TCR beta sequencing. Genomic DNA extraction from the blood cell samples was performed with the Qiagen DNeasy Blood Extraction Kit.

Sequenced: PBMCs. The chain links TRBV4-1 with TRBJ1-6, with 9 bases aligning to TRBD1. The receptor was isolated from a man in his thirties or forties in good health and CMV-seronegative. CDR3 protein: CASSQKIAGTGNSPLHF. The DNA sequence is as follows: TGCGCCAGCAGCCAAAAGATAGCCGGGACAGGGAATTCACCCCTCCACTTT.